The 2 T cell receptor beta chains presented below share a single source sample, sequenced in a study of radiation and T cells in renal cell carcinoma. Stated treatment: 15 Gy SBRT to primary tumor, nephrectomy 4 weeks later. Sequencing was performed with immunoSEQ multiplex PCR; in TCRdb, only in-frame clones are kept and a portion is missing. The data contain roughly 12,000 clones, more than 30% of them seen just once; the ten biggest clones take up approximately 15%. The sample consisted of tumor tissue, taken from a patient whose treatment included radiotherapy and nephrectomy. The source is a man aged 55 to 69 with renal cell carcinoma.

In this sample, this clone turned up a few times. The rearrangement joins TRBV11-2 to TRBJ2-7, with 9 bases that match TRBD2. The CDR3 totals 13 residues. The V and J ends lost 3 bases and 4 bases, in that order; junction bases with no gene match: 1. The V gene's germline CDR1 is SGHAT and CDR2 FQNNGV. This chain's CDR3 is CASSFSGSYEQYV. CDR3 in DNA: TGTGCCAGCAGCTTTAGCGGGAGTTACGAGCAGTACGTC.

This clone was seen ten or more times. The rearrangement links TRBV19 to TRBJ1-2; 10 bases are shared with TRBD1. Trimming took 3 bases from V and 1 from J; bases not matched to a gene: 5. The germline V gene has CDR1 LNHDA and CDR2 SQIVND (reference sequence). The CDR3 is 16 amino acids. The CDR3 is CASSIPGTGVNYGYTF. The CDR3 nucleotides are TGTGCCAGTAGTATTCCGGGGACAGGGGTTAACTATGGCTACACCTTC.